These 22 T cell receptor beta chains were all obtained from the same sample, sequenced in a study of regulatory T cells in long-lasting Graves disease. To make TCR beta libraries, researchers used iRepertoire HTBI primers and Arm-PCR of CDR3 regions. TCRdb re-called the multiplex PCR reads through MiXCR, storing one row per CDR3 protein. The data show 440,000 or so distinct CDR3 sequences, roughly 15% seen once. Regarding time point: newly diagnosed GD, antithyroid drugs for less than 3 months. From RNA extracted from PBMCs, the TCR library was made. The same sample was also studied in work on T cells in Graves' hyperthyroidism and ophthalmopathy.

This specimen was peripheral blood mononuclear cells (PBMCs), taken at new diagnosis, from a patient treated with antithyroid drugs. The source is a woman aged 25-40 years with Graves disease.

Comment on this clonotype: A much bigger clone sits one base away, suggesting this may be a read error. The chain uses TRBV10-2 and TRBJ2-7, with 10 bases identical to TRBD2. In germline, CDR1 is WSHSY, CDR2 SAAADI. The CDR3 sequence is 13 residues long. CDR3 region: CASMGTSAYEQHF. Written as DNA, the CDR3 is TGCGCCAGCATGGGGACTAGCGCGTACGAGCAGCACTTC.

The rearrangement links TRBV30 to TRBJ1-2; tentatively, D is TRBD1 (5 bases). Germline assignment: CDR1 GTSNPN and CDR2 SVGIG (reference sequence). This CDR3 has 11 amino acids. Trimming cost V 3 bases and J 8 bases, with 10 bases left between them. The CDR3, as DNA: TGTGCCTGGAGCCGGGACGGCGGCTACACCTTC. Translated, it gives CAWSRDGGYTF.

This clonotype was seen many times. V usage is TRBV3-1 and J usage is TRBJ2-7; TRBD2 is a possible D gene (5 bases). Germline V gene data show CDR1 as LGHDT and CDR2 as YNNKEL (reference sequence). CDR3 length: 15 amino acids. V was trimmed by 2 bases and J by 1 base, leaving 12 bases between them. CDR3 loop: CASSQSFSGSYEQYF. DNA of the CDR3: TGTGCCAGCAGCCAATCTTTTTCGGGGTCCTACGAGCAGTACTTC.

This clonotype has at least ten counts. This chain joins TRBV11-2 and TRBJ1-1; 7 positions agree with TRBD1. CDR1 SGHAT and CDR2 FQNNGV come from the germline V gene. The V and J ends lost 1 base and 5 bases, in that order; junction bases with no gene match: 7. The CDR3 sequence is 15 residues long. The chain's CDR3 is CASSLGPGGMTEAFF. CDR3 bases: TGTGCCAGCAGCTTAGGGCCAGGGGGAATGACTGAAGCTTTCTTT.

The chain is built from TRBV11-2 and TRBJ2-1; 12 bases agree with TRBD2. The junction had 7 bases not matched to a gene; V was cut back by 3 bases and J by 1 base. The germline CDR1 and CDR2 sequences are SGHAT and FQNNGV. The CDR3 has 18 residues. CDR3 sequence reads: CASSFGRLAGVSYNEQFF. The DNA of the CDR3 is TGTGCCAGCAGCTTCGGTAGACTAGCGGGAGTGTCCTACAATGAGCAGTTCTTC.

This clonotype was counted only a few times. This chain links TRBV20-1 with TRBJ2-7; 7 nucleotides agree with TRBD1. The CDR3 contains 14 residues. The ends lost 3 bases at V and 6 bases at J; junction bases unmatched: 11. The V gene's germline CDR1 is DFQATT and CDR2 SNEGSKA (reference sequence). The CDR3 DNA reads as TGCAGTGCTAGTAGACAGGGTTTCGCCTGCGAGCAGTACTTC. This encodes CSASRQGFACEQYF.

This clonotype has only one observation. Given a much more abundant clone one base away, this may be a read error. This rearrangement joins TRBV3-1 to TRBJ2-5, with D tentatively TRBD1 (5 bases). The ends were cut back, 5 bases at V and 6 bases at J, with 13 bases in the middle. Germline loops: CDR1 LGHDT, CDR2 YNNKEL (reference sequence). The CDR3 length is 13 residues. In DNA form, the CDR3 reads TGTGCCAGCAGCTCCTCATGGGGCAAGACCCAGTACTTC. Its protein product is CASSSSWGKTQYF.

CDR3: CASSIRQGIARYGYTF. For the CDR3, the DNA is TGTGCCAGTAGTATAAGACAGGGTATCGCGCGCTATGGCTACACCTTC. This chain connects TRBV19 to TRBJ1-2; the match to TRBD1 covers 7 bases. Trimming at V came to 2 bases and at J to 4 bases, leaving 10 bases not matched to a gene. Germline V gives CDR1 LNHDA, CDR2 SQIVND (reference sequence). The CDR3 loop spans 16 amino acids.

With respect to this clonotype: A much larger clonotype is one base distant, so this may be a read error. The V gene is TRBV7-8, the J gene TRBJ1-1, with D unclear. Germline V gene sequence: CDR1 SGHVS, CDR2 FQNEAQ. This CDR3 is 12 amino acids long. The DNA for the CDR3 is TGTGCCAGCAGCGCCATGAACACTAAAGCTTTCTTT. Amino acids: CASSAMNTKAFF.

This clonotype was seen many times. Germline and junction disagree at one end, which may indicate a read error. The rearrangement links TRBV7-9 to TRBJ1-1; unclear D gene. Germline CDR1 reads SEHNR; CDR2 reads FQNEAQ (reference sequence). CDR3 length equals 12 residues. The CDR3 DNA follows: TGCGCCAGCAGCTTCGAGAACACTGAAGCTTTCTTT. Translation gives CASSFENTEAFF. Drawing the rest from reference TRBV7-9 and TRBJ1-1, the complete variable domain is DTGVSQNPRHKITKRGQNVTFRCDPISEHNRLYWYRQTLGQGPEFLTYFQNEAQLEKSRLLSDRFSAERPKGSFSTLEIQRTEQGDSAMYLCASSFENTEAFFGQGTRLTVV.

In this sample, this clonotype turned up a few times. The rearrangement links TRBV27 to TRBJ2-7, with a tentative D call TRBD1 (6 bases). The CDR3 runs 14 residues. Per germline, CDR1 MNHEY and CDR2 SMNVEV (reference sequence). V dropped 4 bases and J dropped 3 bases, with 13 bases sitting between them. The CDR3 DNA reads TGTGCCAGCAGTTCGGACAGAAAGGGCTACGAGCAGTACTTC. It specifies CASSSDRKGYEQYF.

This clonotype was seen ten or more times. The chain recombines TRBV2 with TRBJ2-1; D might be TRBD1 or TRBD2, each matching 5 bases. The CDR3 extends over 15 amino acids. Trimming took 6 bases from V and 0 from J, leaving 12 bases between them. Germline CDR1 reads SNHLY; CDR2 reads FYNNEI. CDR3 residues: CASRRGGSSYNEQFF. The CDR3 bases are TGTGCCAGCAGGAGGGGCGGCAGCTCCTACAATGAGCAGTTCTTC.

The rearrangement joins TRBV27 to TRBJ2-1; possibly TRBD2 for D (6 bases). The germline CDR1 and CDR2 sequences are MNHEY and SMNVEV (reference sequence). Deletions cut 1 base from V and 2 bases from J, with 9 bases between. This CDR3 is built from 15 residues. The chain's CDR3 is CASSLWGGTYNEQFF. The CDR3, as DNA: TGTGCCAGCAGTTTATGGGGCGGGACCTACAATGAGCAGTTCTTC.

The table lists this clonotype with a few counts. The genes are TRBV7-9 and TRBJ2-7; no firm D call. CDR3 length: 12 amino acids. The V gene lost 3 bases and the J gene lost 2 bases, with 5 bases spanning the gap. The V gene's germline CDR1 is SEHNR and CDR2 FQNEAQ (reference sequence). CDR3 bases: TGTGCCAGCAGCTTCGTTCCCTACGAGCAGTACTTC. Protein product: CASSFVPYEQYF.

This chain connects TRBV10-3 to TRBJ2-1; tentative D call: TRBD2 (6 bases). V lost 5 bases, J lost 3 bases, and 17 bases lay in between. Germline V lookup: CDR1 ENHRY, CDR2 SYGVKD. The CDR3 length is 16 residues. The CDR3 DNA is TGTGCCATCAGTATTAACCGGGACTTTTTCTACAATGAGCAGTTCTTC. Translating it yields CAISINRDFFYNEQFF.

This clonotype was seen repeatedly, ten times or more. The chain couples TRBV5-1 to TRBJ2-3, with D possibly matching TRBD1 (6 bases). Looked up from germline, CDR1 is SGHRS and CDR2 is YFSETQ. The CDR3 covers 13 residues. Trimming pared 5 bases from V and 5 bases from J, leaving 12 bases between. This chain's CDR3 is CASRQGNEDTQYF. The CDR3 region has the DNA TGCGCCAGCAGACAGGGTAACGAAGATACGCAGTATTTT. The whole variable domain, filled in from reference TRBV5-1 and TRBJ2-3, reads KAGVTQTPRYLIKTRGQQVTLSCSPISGHRSVSWYQQTPGQGLQFLFEYFSETQRNKGNFPGRFSGRQFSNSRSEMNVSTLELGDSALYLCASRQGNEDTQYFGPGTRLTVL.

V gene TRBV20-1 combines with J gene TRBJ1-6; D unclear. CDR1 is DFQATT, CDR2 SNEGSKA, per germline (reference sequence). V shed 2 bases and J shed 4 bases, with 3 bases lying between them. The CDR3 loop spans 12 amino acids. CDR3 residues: CSARKYNSPLHF. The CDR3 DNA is TGCAGTGCTAGAAAGTATAATTCACCCCTCCACTTT.

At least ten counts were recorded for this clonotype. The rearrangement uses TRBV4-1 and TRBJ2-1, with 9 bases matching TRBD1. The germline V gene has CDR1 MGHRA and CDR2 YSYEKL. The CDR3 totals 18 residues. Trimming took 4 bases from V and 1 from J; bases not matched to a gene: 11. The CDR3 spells CASSRQGGRVKSYNEQFF. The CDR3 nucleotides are TGCGCCAGCAGCCGACAGGGGGGAAGAGTAAAGTCCTACAATGAGCAGTTCTTC.

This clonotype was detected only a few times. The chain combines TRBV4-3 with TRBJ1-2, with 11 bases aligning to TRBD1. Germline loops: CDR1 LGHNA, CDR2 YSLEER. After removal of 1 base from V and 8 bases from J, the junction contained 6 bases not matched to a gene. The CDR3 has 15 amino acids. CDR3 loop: CASSQGGTGGLGYTF. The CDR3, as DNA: TGCGCCAGCAGCCAAGGGGGGACAGGGGGACTCGGCTACACCTTC.

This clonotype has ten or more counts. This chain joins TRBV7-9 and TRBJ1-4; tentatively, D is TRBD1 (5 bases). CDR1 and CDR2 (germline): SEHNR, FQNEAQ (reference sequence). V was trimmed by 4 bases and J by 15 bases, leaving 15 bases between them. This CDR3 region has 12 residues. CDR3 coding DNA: TGTGCCAGCAGCTCCGTGGGGGAAATGGTGTTTTTT. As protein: CASSSVGEMVFF.

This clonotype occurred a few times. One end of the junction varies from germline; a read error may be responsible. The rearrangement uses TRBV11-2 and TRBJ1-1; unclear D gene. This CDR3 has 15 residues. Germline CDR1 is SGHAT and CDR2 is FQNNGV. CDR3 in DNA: TGCGCCAGCAGCCAAGAAGGGAGATTGGACACTGAAGCTTTCTTT. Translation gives CASSQEGRLDTEAFF.

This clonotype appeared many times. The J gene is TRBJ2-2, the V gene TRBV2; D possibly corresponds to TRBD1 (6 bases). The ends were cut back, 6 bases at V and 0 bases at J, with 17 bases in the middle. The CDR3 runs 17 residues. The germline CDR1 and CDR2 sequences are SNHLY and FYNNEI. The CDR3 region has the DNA TGTGCCAGCAGGAAAACAGGGTTCGGACCGAACACCGGGGAGCTGTTTTTT. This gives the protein CASRKTGFGPNTGELFF.